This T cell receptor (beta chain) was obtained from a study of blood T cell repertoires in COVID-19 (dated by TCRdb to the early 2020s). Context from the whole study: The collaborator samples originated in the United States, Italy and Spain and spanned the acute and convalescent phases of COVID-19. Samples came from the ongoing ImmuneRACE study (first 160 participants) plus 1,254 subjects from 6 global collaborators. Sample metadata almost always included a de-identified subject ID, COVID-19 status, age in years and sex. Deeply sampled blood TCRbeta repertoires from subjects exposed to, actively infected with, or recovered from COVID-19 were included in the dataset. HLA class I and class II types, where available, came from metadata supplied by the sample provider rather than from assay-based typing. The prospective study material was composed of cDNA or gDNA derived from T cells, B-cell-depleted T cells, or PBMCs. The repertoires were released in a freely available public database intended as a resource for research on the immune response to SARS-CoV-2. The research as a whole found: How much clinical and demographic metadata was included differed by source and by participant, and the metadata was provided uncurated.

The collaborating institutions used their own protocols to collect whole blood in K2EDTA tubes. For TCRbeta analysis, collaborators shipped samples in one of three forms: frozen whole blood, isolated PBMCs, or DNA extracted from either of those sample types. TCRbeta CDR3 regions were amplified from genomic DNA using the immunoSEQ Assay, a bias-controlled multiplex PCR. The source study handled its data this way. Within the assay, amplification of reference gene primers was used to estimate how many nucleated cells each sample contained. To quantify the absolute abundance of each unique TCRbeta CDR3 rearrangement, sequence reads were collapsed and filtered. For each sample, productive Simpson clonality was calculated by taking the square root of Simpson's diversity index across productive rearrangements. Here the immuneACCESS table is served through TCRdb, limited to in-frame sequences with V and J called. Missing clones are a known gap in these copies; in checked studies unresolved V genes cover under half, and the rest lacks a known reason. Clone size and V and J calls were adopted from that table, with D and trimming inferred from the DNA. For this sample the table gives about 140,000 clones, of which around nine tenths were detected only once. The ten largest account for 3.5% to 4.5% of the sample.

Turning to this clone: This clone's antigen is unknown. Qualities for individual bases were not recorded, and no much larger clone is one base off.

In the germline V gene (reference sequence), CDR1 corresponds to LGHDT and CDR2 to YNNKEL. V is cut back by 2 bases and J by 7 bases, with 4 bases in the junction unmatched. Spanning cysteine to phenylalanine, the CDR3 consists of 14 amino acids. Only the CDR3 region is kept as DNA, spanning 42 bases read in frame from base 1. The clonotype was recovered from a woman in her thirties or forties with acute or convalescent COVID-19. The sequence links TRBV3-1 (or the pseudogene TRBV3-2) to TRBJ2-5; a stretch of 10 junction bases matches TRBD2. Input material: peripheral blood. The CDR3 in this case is CASSQLAGVGTQYF. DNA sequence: TGTGCCAGCAGCCAACTAGCGGGGGTTGGGACCCAGTACTTC.